This is a list of T cell receptor beta chains from one sample in a study of human T cells and chemical hapten exposure. TCRdb processed the RACE reads anew with MiXCR; each CDR3 protein has one entry. The sample consists of roughly 100,000 distinct CDR3 sequences, less than 15% of them appearing once. The specimen was whole blood, collected in connection with sensitization to the hapten diphenylcyclopropenone (DPC). All receptors come from a woman aged 45-59 years with alopecia areata. Some clones in this sample may be carry-over from other donors' samples. The CDR3 runs from the conserved cysteine through the conserved F or W. A D gene is named only where the DNA matches it firmly. Rows may omit the clone size; those that give it use once, few, many or a size class.

CDR3 DNA: TGTGCCAGCAGCCAAGATGGAGGGGGCAACCCAGATACGCAGTATTTT; CDR3 protein: CASSQDGGGNPDTQYF; clone size: -; V gene: TRBV3-1; J gene: TRBJ2-3; D gene: -
CDR3 DNA: TGTGCCAGCAGTGCCCTACCCTCCGGGACTAGAGGGACCGGGGAGCTGTTTTTT; CDR3 protein: CASSALPSGTRGTGELFF; clone size: few; V gene: TRBV6-4; J gene: TRBJ2-2; D gene: TRBD2
CDR3 DNA: TGTGCCAGCAGTTTCAGTGCAACTAATGAAAAACTGTTTTTT; CDR3 protein: CASSFSATNEKLFF; clone size: few; V gene: TRBV12-3/TRBV12-4; J gene: TRBJ1-4; D gene: -
CDR3 DNA: TGTGCCAGCAATTCTGGCCCCTACAATGAGCAGTTCTTC; CDR3 protein: CASNSGPYNEQFF; clone size: -; V gene: TRBV6-9; J gene: TRBJ2-1; D gene: -
CDR3 DNA: TGTGCCAGCAGCCCTTCTCTCCAAATAGAGACCCAGTACTTC; CDR3 protein: CASSPSLQIETQYF; clone size: -; V gene: TRBV7-2; J gene: TRBJ2-5; D gene: -
CDR3 DNA: TGTGCCAGCAGTTACTTGAACACCGGGGAGCTGTTTTTT; CDR3 protein: CASSYLNTGELFF; clone size: few; V gene: TRBV6-2/TRBV6-3; J gene: TRBJ2-2; D gene: -
CDR3 DNA: TGTGCCAGCAGCTTAGCGAACCGGGGTGAGCAGTTCTTC; CDR3 protein: CASSLANRGEQFF; clone size: many; V gene: TRBV7-6; J gene: TRBJ2-1; D gene: -
CDR3 DNA: TGCAGCGTTAGACCTCCTCGGACTAGCGCCACAGATACGCAGTATTTT; CDR3 protein: CSVRPPRTSATDTQYF; clone size: many; V gene: TRBV29-1; J gene: TRBJ2-3; D gene: TRBD2
CDR3 DNA: TGTGCCAGCAGCTCAGGCCTAAGAGGGGCAGGATCCTACGAGCAGTACTTC; CDR3 protein: CASSSGLRGAGSYEQYF; clone size: few; V gene: TRBV7-2; J gene: TRBJ2-7; D gene: -
CDR3 DNA: TGTGCCAGCAGCTCCTTCGGGACTGCCTACGAGCAGTACTTC; CDR3 protein: CASSSFGTAYEQYF; clone size: -; V gene: TRBV12-3/TRBV12-4; J gene: TRBJ2-7; D gene: -
CDR3 DNA: TGTGCCAGCAGCCAAGGAGGACAGGGCTTAGATACGCAGTATTTT; CDR3 protein: CASSQGGQGLDTQYF; clone size: many; V gene: TRBV3-1; J gene: TRBJ2-3; D gene: TRBD1
CDR3 DNA: TGTGCCAGCACCCTAGCCGGACAGTCTGACACTGAAGCTTTCTTT; CDR3 protein: CASTLAGQSDTEAFF; clone size: -; V gene: TRBV6-5; J gene: TRBJ1-1; D gene: -
CDR3 DNA: TGTGCCAGCAGCTTACTCTCGGACGGACCTAACTATGGCTACACCTTC; CDR3 protein: CASSLLSDGPNYGYTF; clone size: few; V gene: TRBV7-9; J gene: TRBJ1-2; D gene: -
CDR3 DNA: TGTGCCAGCAGTTCGGGACTAGTCCCTCCCTCCTACAATGAGCAGTTCTTC; CDR3 protein: CASSSGLVPPSYNEQFF; clone size: many; V gene: TRBV6-8; J gene: TRBJ2-1; D gene: TRBD2
CDR3 DNA: TGTGCCAGCTACAGAAGCTATGGCTACACCTTC; CDR3 protein: CASYRSYGYTF; clone size: -; V gene: TRBV7-9; J gene: TRBJ1-2; D gene: -
CDR3 DNA: TGTGCCAGCAGTGTTAATTTGCCCACAGATACGCAGTATTTT; CDR3 protein: CASSVNLPTDTQYF; clone size: few; V gene: TRBV2; J gene: TRBJ2-3; D gene: -
CDR3 DNA: TGCAGCGTTTACCCCGAGGGGGTTGTGACAGATACGCAGTATTTT; CDR3 protein: CSVYPEGVVTDTQYF; clone size: few; V gene: TRBV29-1; J gene: TRBJ2-3; D gene: -
CDR3 DNA: TGCGCCAGCAGCGAAAGCCCCCAAAGGGAAGCTTTCTTT; CDR3 protein: CASSESPQREAFF; clone size: many; V gene: TRBV4-1; J gene: TRBJ1-1; D gene: -
CDR3 DNA: TGTGCCAGCAGCCCTAGGGAAGGGCCCTACGAGCAGTACTTC; CDR3 protein: CASSPREGPYEQYF; clone size: -; V gene: TRBV6-6; J gene: TRBJ2-7; D gene: -
CDR3 DNA: TGTGCCAGCAGTTATCGAGACTACGAGCAGTACTTC; CDR3 protein: CASSYRDYEQYF; clone size: many; V gene: TRBV7-2; J gene: TRBJ2-7; D gene: -
CDR3 DNA: TGTGCCAGCACCACACAGGGATTGACTGGATATGGCTACACCTTC; CDR3 protein: CASTTQGLTGYGYTF; clone size: -; V gene: TRBV5-6; J gene: TRBJ1-2; D gene: -
CDR3 DNA: TGTGCCAGCAGTTCGGAGTATCAGCCCCAGCATTTT; CDR3 protein: CASSSEYQPQHF; clone size: -; V gene: TRBV12-3/TRBV12-4; J gene: TRBJ1-5; D gene: -
CDR3 DNA: TGTGCCAGCAGTGAAGCGGGACTAGCTTTCAATGAGCAGTTCTTC; CDR3 protein: CASSEAGLAFNEQFF; clone size: -; V gene: TRBV2; J gene: TRBJ2-1; D gene: TRBD2
CDR3 DNA: TGCGCCAGCAGCTTGGGGACTAGTTTATATACGCAGTATTTT; CDR3 protein: CASSLGTSLYTQYF; clone size: -; V gene: TRBV5-1; J gene: TRBJ2-3; D gene: TRBD2
CDR3 DNA: TGTGCCAGCAGCTCCGACCGGGACAGTCGGGATGAGCAGTTCTTC; CDR3 protein: CASSSDRDSRDEQFF; clone size: -; V gene: TRBV11-2; J gene: TRBJ2-1; D gene: TRBD1
CDR3 DNA: TGTGCCAGCAGTTACGGGGACAGGGGAGGGATCGGTGAGCAGTTCTTC; CDR3 protein: CASSYGDRGGIGEQFF; clone size: few; V gene: TRBV6-5; J gene: TRBJ2-1; D gene: TRBD1
CDR3 DNA: TGTGCCAGCAGCCGCAGGGGTAGCGCTGAAGCTTTCTTT; CDR3 protein: CASSRRGSAEAFF; clone size: -; V gene: TRBV7-9; J gene: TRBJ1-1; D gene: -
CDR3 DNA: TGTGCCAGCAGCCGCACAGGGGGGAATCAGCCCCAGCATTTT; CDR3 protein: CASSRTGGNQPQHF; clone size: -; V gene: TRBV7-2; J gene: TRBJ1-5; D gene: TRBD1
CDR3 DNA: TGTGCCAGCAGCGTAAACAGGGGCTCCAAGTATGGCTACACCTTC; CDR3 protein: CASSVNRGSKYGYTF; clone size: few; V gene: TRBV11-2; J gene: TRBJ1-2; D gene: TRBD1
CDR3 DNA: TGTGCCAGCAGCCCATCCCCGGGACAGCAAGAGACCCAGTACTTC; CDR3 protein: CASSPSPGQQETQYF; clone size: many; V gene: TRBV7-2; J gene: TRBJ2-5; D gene: TRBD1
CDR3 DNA: TGTGCCAGCTCACCCGATTACGAGCAGTACTTC; CDR3 protein: CASSPDYEQYF; clone size: few; V gene: TRBV18; J gene: TRBJ2-7; D gene: -
CDR3 DNA: TGCGGTGCTAGAGGGGGGGCGGGCAATCAGCCCCAGCATTTT; CDR3 protein: CGARGGAGNQPQHF; clone size: -; V gene: TRBV20-1; J gene: TRBJ1-5; D gene: -
CDR3 DNA: TGTGCCAGCAGCTTAGGAGGGTATAGCACTGAAGCTTTCTTT; CDR3 protein: CASSLGGYSTEAFF; clone size: -; V gene: TRBV11-2; J gene: TRBJ1-1; D gene: -
CDR3 DNA: TGCGCCAGCAGCTTGGGAGGAGTTTCTCCCTACGAGCAGTACTTC; CDR3 protein: CASSLGGVSPYEQYF; clone size: -; V gene: TRBV5-1; J gene: TRBJ2-7; D gene: -
CDR3 DNA: TGTGCCAGCAGTAGTGGGTCACCAGCAAAAGATACGCAGTATTTT; CDR3 protein: CASSSGSPAKDTQYF; clone size: few; V gene: TRBV6-2/TRBV6-3; J gene: TRBJ2-3; D gene: -
CDR3 DNA: TGTGCCAGCAGCTTAGGGGAGGGAGGCAATCAGCCCCAGCATTTT; CDR3 protein: CASSLGEGGNQPQHF; clone size: -; V gene: TRBV7-9; J gene: TRBJ1-5; D gene: -
CDR3 DNA: TGTGCCAGCTCACCTACGACAGGGACGAACACTGAAGCTTTCTTT; CDR3 protein: CASSPTTGTNTEAFF; clone size: many; V gene: TRBV18; J gene: TRBJ1-1; D gene: TRBD1
CDR3 DNA: TGTGCCAGCAGCCCCCGGACAGATGAGCAGTTCTTC; CDR3 protein: CASSPRTDEQFF; clone size: few; V gene: TRBV14; J gene: TRBJ2-1; D gene: -
CDR3 DNA: TGTGCCAGCAGTTTATCAGGCTCCTCAAGGTCTGAAAAACTGTTTTTT; CDR3 protein: CASSLSGSSRSEKLFF; clone size: few; V gene: TRBV12-3/TRBV12-4; J gene: TRBJ1-4; D gene: -
CDR3 DNA: TGTGCCAGCAGCCTGAGCGGGAGTAGGAGTAATGAGCAGTTCTTC; CDR3 protein: CASSLSGSRSNEQFF; clone size: few; V gene: TRBV7-2; J gene: TRBJ2-1; D gene: TRBD2
CDR3 DNA: TGTGCCAGCAGTGAAAATCCAGGGGCGAACACTGAAGCTTTCTTT; CDR3 protein: CASSENPGANTEAFF; clone size: many; V gene: TRBV2; J gene: TRBJ1-1; D gene: -
CDR3 DNA: TGTGCCATCAGTGAGAGACAGGGGTTTGCCTACGAGCAGTACTTC; CDR3 protein: CAISERQGFAYEQYF; clone size: many; V gene: TRBV10-3; J gene: TRBJ2-7; D gene: TRBD1
CDR3 DNA: TGTGCCATCAATTACGGGGAAGGCTACACCTTC; CDR3 protein: CAINYGEGYTF; clone size: many; V gene: TRBV10-3; J gene: TRBJ1-2; D gene: -
CDR3 DNA: TGTGCCACAGTAATACTCAGTAGGGATACGCAGTATTTT; CDR3 protein: CATVILSRDTQYF; clone size: -; V gene: TRBV7-9; J gene: TRBJ2-3; D gene: -
CDR3 DNA: TGTGCCAGCAGTCCCTCGGGGTGGTCGAACACTGAAGCTTTCTTT; CDR3 protein: CASSPSGWSNTEAFF; clone size: few; V gene: TRBV12-3/TRBV12-4; J gene: TRBJ1-1; D gene: -